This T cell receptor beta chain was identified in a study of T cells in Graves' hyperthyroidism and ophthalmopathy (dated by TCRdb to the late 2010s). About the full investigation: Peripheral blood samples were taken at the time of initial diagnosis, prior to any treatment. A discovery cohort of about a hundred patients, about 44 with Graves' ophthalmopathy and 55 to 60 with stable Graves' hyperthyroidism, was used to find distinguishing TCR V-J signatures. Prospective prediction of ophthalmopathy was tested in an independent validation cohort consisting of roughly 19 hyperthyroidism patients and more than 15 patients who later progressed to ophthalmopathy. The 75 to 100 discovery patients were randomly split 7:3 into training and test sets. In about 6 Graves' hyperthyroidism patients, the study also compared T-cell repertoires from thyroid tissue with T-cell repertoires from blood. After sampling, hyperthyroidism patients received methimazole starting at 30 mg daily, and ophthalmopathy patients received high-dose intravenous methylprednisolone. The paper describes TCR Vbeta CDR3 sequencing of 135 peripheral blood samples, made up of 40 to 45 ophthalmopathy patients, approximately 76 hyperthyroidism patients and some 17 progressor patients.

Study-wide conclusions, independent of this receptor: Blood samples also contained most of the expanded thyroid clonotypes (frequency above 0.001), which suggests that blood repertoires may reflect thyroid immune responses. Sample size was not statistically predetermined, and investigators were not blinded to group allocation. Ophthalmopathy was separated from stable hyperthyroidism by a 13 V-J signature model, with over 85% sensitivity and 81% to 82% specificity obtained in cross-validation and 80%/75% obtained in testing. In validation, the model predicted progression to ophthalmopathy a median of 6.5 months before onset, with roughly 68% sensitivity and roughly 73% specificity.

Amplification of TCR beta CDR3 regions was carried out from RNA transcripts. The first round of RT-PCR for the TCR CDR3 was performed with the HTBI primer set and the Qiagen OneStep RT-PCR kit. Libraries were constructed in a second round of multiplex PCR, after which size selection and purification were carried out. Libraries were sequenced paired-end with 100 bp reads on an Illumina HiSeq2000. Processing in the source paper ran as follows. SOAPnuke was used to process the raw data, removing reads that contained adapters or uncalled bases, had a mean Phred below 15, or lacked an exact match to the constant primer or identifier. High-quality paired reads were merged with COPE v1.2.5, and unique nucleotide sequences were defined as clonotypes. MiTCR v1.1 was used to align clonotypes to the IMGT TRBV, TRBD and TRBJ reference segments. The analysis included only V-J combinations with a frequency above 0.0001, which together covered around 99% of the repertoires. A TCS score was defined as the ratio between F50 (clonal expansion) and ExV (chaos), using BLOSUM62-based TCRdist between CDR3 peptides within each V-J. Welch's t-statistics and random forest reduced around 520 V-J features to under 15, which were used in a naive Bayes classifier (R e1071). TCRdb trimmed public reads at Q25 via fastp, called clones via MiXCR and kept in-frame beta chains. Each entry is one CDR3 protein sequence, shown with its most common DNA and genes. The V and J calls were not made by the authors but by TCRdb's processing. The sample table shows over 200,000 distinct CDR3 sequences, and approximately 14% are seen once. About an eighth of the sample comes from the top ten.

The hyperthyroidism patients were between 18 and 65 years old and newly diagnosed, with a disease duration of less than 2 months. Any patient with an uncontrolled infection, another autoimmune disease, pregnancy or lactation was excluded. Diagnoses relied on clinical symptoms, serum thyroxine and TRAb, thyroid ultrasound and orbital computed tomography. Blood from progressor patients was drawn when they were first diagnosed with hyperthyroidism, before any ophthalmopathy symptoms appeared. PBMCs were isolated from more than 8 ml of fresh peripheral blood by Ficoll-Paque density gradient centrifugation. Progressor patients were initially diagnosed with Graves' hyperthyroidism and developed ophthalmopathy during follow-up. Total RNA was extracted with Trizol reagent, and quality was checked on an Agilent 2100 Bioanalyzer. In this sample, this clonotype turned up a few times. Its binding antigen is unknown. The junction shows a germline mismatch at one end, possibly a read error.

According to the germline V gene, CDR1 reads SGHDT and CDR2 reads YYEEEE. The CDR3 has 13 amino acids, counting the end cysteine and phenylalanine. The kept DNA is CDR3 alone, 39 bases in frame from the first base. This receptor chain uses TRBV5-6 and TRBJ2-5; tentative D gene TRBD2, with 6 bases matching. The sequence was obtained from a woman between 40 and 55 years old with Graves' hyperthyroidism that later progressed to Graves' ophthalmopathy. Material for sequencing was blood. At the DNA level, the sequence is TGTGCCAGCAGCTTAAATATTGGCGGGACCCCGGACTTC. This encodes CASSLNIGGTPDF.